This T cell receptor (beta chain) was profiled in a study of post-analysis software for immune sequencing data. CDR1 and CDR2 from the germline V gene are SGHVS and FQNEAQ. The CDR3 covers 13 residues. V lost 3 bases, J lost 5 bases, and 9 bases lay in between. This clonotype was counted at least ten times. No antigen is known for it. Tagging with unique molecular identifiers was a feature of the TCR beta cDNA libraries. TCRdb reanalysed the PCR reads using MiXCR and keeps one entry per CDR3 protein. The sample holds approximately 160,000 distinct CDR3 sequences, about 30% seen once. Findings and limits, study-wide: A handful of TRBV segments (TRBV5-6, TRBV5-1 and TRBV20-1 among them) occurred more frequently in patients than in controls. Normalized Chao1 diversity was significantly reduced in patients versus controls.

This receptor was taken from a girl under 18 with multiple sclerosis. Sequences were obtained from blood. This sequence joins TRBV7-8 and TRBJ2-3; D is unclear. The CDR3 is CASSFHRGDTQYF. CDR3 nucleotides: TGTGCCAGCAGCTTTCATCGAGGAGATACGCAGTATTTT.